These T cell receptor beta chains were read from a single sample in a study of T cell responses to AZD1222 COVID-19 vaccine. This table comes from immunoSEQ multiplex PCR, and its TCRdb copy is limited to in-frame clones, with some not included. The data contain about 110,000 clones, 88% of them singletons. Sample: peripheral blood, taken on day 0 of MenACWY control vaccination. The receptors were sampled from an adult in good health. The CDR3 runs from the conserved cysteine through the conserved F or W. A D gene is named only where the DNA matches it firmly. Not every row has a clone size; where given, it reads once, few, many or a size class.

.	TRBJ2-3	TRBV24-1	.	CATRAAGTDTQYF	TGTGCCACCCGGGCCGCTGGCACAGATACGCAGTATTTT
.	TRBJ2-3	TRBV5-1	.	CASSLVTASSTDTQYF	TGCGCCAGCAGCTTGGTTACAGCCTCTAGCACAGATACGCAGTATTTT
.	TRBJ2-3	TRBV11-2	TRBD2	CASSRRTSGRFGTDTQYF	TGTGCCAGCAGCCGGCGGACTAGCGGGAGATTCGGCACAGATACGCAGTATTTT
.	TRBJ2-1	TRBV5-4	.	CASSLLAQGGDEQFF	TGTGCCAGCAGCTTGTTAGCTCAGGGTGGCGATGAGCAGTTCTTC
.	TRBJ2-7	TRBV5-5	.	CASSPVDRPSGRQYF	TGTGCCAGCAGTCCCGTAGACCGGCCGTCAGGAAGGCAGTACTTC
.	TRBJ2-7	TRBV28	.	CASSHQGPEQYF	TGTGCCAGCAGTCATCAGGGTCCCGAGCAGTACTTC
once	TRBJ1-1	TRBV5-1	.	CASSLRHPGTEAFF	TGCGCCAGCAGCCTCCGGCACCCGGGGACTGAAGCTTTCTTT
.	TRBJ2-2	TRBV27	.	CASRTGAGELFF	TGTGCCTCACGGACCGGGGCCGGGGAGCTGTTTTTT
.	TRBJ1-3	TRBV7-9	.	CASSGNTIYF	TGTGCCAGCAGCGGTAACACCATATATTTT
.	TRBJ1-2	TRBV5-6	TRBD1	CASSPPGQVTYGYTF	TGTGCCAGCAGCCCCCCGGGACAGGTCACCTATGGCTACACCTTC
.	TRBJ2-7	TRBV5-1	TRBD1	CASSKGQGGTEQYF	TGCGCCAGCAGCAAGGGACAGGGTGGGACCGAGCAGTACTTC
.	TRBJ2-7	TRBV4-2	TRBD1	CASSQKGQGGNEQYF	TGTGCCAGCAGCCAGAAGGGACAGGGGGGAAACGAGCAGTACTTC
.	TRBJ2-7	TRBV15	.	CATSRDQGYEQYF	TGTGCCACCAGCAGAGATCAGGGGTACGAGCAGTACTTC
.	TRBJ2-7	TRBV29-1	TRBD1	CSVGTGGPYEQYF	TGCAGCGTGGGGACAGGGGGGCCCTACGAGCAGTACTTC
.	TRBJ1-1	TRBV5-4	.	CASRAGLKTEAFF	TGTGCCAGCAGGGCCGGGCTGAAGACTGAAGCTTTCTTT
few	TRBJ2-1	TRBV30	.	CAWSVGGNNEQFF	TGTGCCTGGAGTGTAGGGGGGAACAATGAGCAGTTCTTC
.	TRBJ2-7	TRBV3-1/TRBV3-2	TRBD2	CASSLAGAPEQYF	TGTGCCAGCAGCCTAGCGGGAGCGCCCGAGCAGTACTTC
.	TRBJ2-1	TRBV11-1	TRBD2	CASSPVADGGNEQFF	TGTGCCAGCAGCCCCGTCGCGGACGGGGGGAATGAGCAGTTCTTC
.	TRBJ2-7	TRBV4-2	.	CASSPSTFLEQYF	TGTGCCAGCAGCCCCTCTACGTTTCTCGAGCAGTACTTC
.	TRBJ2-3	TRBV4-3	TRBD2	CASSQESASGGRADTQYF	TGCGCCAGCAGCCAAGAGTCGGCTAGCGGGGGGAGGGCAGATACGCAGTATTTT
.	TRBJ2-3	TRBV24-1	TRBD1	CATSEVQGAGTDTQYF	TGTGCCACCAGTGAAGTACAGGGGGCGGGCACAGATACGCAGTATTTT
.	TRBJ2-7	TRBV28	TRBD1	CASSLPTGGEQYF	TGTGCCAGCAGTCTCCCGACAGGGGGCGAGCAGTACTTC
.	TRBJ1-1	TRBV4-3	.	CASSQNERPNTEAFF	TGCGCCAGCAGCCAAAATGAGCGGCCGAACACTGAAGCTTTCTTT
.	TRBJ2-4	TRBV29-1	.	CSVGGAAGLKNIQYF	TGCAGCGTTGGGGGGGCGGCCGGACTTAAAAACATTCAGTACTTC
.	TRBJ1-1	TRBV24-1	.	CATSDSGAGPTEAFF	TGTGCCACCAGTGATTCGGGGGCGGGCCCCACTGAAGCTTTCTTT
.	TRBJ1-3	TRBV6-5	.	CASSLTGPSSGNTIYF	TGTGCCAGCAGTTTAACGGGGCCCTCATCTGGAAACACCATATATTTT
.	TRBJ1-6	TRBV4-3	.	CASSQDTPRGSYNSPLHF	TGCGCCAGCAGCCAAGATACCCCCCGCGGGTCCTATAATTCACCCCTCCACTTT
.	TRBJ2-7	TRBV4-1	.	CASSQDRQGNYEQYF	TGCGCCAGCAGCCAAGATAGGCAGGGTAACTACGAGCAGTACTTC
.	TRBJ1-2	TRBV4-1	.	CASSSRTTGYTF	TGCGCCAGCAGCAGCCGGACGACCGGCTACACCTTC
.	TRBJ1-1	TRBV28	.	CASNTGSTEAFF	TGTGCCAGCAATACAGGTTCCACTGAAGCTTTCTTT
few	TRBJ1-5	TRBV2	.	CASSETRASNQPQHF	TGTGCCAGCAGTGAAACCAGGGCAAGCAATCAGCCCCAGCATTTT
.	TRBJ2-1	TRBV24-1	.	CATEDPPYNEQFF	TGTGCCACCGAGGATCCCCCCTACAATGAGCAGTTCTTC
once	TRBJ1-5	TRBV20-1	.	CSASSPPPYGNNQPQHF	TGCAGTGCTAGTAGCCCCCCCCCGTACGGAAACAATCAGCCCCAGCATTTT
once	TRBJ2-2	TRBV30	.	CACPGMNTGELFF	TGTGCCTGTCCCGGCATGAACACCGGGGAGCTGTTTTTT
.	TRBJ2-3	TRBV5-1	.	CASNERVGIAEDTQYF	TGCGCCAGCAATGAGAGGGTAGGGATAGCTGAGGATACGCAGTATTTT